The present entry profiles one T cell receptor (beta chain) with its context. Its specificity is not known. This specimen belongs to a study of T cell repertoires in cytomegalovirus infection. Findings and caveats of the study: Across the ex vivo response, the dominant clonotypes were HLA-C-restricted CMV-specific TCR beta clonotypes.

This CDR3 has 18 residues. V shed 3 bases and J 3 bases; nucleotides not matched to a gene: 17. Via MiXCR, TCRdb re-called the reads, giving one row per CDR3 protein. The data hold approximately 910,000 distinct CDR3 sequences, with around 32% observed a single time. The receptor comes from a human donor in good health (CMV status not recorded). Some clones in this sample may be carry-over from other donors' samples. The chain joins TRBV6-7 to TRBJ2-7; 7 nucleotides align to TRBD1. TRBV6-7 is flagged as an ORF with uncertain function. The sequencing here drew on cultured CD8+ T cells from PBMCs, taken from culture after CMV antigen stimulation. The CDR3 protein is CASSYSRDSMSPFYEQYV. The DNA of the CDR3 is TGTGCCAGCAGTTATTCCCGGGACAGTATGTCCCCCTTCTACGAGCAGTACGTC.